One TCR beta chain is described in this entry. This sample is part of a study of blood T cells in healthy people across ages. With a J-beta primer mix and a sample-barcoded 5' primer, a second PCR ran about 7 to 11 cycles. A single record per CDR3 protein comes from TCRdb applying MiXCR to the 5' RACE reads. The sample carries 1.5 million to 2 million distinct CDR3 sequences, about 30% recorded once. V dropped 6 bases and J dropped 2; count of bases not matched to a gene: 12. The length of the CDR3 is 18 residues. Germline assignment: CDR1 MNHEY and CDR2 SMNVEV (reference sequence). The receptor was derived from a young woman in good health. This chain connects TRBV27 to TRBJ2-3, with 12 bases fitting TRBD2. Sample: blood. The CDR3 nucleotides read TGTGCCAGCAGCCGGGTACTAGCGGGAGGCGAAGTCACAGATACGCAGTATTTT. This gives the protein CASSRVLAGGEVTDTQYF.